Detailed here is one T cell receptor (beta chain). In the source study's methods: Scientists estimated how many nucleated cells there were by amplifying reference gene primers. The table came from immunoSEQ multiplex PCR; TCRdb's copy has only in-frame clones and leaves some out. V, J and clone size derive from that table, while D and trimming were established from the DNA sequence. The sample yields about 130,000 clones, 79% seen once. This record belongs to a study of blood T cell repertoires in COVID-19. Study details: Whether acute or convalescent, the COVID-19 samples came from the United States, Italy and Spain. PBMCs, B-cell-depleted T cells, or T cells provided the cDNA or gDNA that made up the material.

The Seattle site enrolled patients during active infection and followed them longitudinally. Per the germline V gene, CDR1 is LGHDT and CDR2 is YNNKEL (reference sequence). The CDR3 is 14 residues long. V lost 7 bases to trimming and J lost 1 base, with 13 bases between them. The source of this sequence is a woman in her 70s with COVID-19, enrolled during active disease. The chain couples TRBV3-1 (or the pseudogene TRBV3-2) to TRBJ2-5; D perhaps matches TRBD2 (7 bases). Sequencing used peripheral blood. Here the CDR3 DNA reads TGTGCCAGCAACCACGGGGGGCCCCAAGAGACCCAGTACTTC. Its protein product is CASNHGGPQETQYF.